The TCR beta chain under discussion was sequenced for a study of shared clonotypes between healthy human individuals. From germline, CDR1 is SGHDT and CDR2 YYEEEE. The CDR3 is 13 amino acids. Trimming shortened V by 0 bases and J by 4 bases, and 7 bases separated the two germline ends. Note on this clone: No antigen is known for it.

The data were produced by immunoSEQ multiplex PCR, yet TCRdb's version contains in-frame clones alone and is incomplete. The sample carries millions of clones, over 85% recorded once. Study-level points and caveats: For naive CD4 cells, roughly 4.6% of clonotypes were shared across a handful of donors. In the sorted subsets, rarefaction showed sequencing was incomplete despite large depth.

The TCR was taken from a man younger than 30 in good health. Some clones in this sample may be carry-over from other donors' samples. This sequence joins TRBV5-6 and TRBJ1-1; D is unresolved. Source material: naive CD4+ T cells from PBMCs. The subset: CD45RA+ positively selected. In nucleotides, the CDR3 is TGTGCCAGCAGCTTGGCCCCCCGCACTGAAGCTTTCTTT. It is translated as CASSLAPRTEAFF.